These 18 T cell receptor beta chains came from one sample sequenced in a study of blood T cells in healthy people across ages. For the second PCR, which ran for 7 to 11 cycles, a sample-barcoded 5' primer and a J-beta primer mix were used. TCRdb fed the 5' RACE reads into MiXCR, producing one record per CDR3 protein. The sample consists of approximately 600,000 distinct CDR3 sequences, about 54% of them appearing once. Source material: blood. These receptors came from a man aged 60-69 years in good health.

CDR3 in amino acids: CAISALGQGDYGYTF. Written as DNA, the CDR3 is TGTGCCATCAGCGCCCTGGGGCAGGGAGACTATGGCTACACCTTC. The chain joins TRBV10-3 to TRBJ1-2, with TRBD1 as a possible D gene (5 bases). Trimming removed 6 bases at V and 3 bases at J, with 17 bases between. The CDR3 loop spans 15 amino acids. Germline values: CDR1 ENHRY, CDR2 SYGVKD.

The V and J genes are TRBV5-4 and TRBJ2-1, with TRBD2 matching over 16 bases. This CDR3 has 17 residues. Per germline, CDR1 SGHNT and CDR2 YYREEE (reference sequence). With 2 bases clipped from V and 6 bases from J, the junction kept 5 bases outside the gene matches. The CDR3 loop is CASSFGGTSGGANEQFF. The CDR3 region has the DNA TGTGCCAGCAGCTTCGGTGGGACTAGCGGGGGGGCCAATGAGCAGTTCTTC.

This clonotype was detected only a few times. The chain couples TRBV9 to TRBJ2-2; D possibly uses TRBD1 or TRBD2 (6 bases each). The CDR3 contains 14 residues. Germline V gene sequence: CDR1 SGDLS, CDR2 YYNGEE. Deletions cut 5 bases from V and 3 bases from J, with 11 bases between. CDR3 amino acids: CASSVRGDTGELFF. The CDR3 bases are TGTGCCAGCAGTGTAAGGGGGGACACCGGGGAGCTGTTTTTT.

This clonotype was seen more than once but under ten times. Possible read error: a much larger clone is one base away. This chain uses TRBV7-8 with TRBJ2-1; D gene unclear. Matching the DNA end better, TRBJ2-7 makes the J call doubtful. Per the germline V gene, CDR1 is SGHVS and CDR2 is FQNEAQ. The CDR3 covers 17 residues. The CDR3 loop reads CASSLGAGDASYNEQYF. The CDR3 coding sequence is TGTGCCAGCAGCTTAGGGGCTGGGGATGCCTCCTACAATGAGCAGTACTTC.

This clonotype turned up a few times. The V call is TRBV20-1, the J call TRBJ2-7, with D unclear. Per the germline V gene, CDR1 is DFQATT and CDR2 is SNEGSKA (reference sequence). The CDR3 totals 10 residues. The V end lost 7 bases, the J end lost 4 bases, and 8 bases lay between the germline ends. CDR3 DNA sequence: TGCAGTGTAGGTGCTTACGAGCAGTACTTC. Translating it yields CSVGAYEQYF.

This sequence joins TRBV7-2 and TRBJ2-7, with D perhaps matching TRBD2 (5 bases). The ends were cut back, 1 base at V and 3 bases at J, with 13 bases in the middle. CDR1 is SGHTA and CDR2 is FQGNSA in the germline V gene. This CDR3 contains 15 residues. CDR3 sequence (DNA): TGTGCCAGCAGCTTAGTGCCTAGGACTGACTACGAGCAGTACTTC. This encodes CASSLVPRTDYEQYF.

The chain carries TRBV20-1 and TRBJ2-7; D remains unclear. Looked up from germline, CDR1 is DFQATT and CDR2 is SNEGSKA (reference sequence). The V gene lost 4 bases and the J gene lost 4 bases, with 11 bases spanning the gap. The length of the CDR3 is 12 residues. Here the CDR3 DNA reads TGCAGTGCTACACAAGATATTTACGAGCAGTACTTC. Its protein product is CSATQDIYEQYF.

Written as DNA, the CDR3 is TGTGCCATCAGGTCTAGCGGAGAAATGTCTGGGGCCAACGTCCTGACTTTC. It specifies CAIRSSGEMSGANVLTF. The chain employs TRBV10-3 and TRBJ2-6; 7 positions match TRBD2. Germline V gene data show CDR1 as ENHRY and CDR2 as SYGVKD. This CDR3 comprises 17 residues. Trimming at V came to 6 bases and at J to 1 base, leaving 9 bases not matched to a gene.

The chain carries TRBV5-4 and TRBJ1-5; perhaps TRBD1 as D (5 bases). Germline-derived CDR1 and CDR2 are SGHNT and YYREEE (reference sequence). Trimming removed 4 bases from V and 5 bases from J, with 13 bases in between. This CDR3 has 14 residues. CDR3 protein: CASSRAGGDQPQHF. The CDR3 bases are TGTGCCAGCAGCCGGGCGGGGGGGGATCAGCCCCAGCATTTT.

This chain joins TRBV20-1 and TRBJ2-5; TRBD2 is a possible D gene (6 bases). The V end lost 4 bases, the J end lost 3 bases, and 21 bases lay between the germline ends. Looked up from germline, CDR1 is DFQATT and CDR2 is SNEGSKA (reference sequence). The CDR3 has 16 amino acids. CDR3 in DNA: TGCAGTGCTAAGTTATGGGGGGTGGATTTTAAAGAGACCCAGTACTTC. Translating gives CSAKLWGVDFKETQYF.

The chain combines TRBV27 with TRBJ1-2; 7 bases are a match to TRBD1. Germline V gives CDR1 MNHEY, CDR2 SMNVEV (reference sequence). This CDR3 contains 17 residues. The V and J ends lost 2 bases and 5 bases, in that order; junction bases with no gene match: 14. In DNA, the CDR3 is TGTGCCAGCAGTTTAGAGGGGGCGCGGGGCTCCCTTTATGGCTACACCTTC. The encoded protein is CASSLEGARGSLYGYTF.

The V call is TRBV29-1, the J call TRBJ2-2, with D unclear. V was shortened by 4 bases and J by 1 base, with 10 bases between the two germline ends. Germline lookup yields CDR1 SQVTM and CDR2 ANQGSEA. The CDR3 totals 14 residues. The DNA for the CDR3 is TGCAGCGTTGGTTCGGACCTGAACACCGGGGAGCTGTTTTTT. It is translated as CSVGSDLNTGELFF.

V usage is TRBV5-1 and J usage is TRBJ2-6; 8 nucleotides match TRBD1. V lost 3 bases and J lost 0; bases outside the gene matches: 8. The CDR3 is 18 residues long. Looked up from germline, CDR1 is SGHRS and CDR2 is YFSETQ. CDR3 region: CASSSIRGLGSGANVLTF. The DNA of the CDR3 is TGCGCCAGCAGCTCCATCAGGGGGCTCGGCTCTGGGGCCAACGTCCTGACTTTC.

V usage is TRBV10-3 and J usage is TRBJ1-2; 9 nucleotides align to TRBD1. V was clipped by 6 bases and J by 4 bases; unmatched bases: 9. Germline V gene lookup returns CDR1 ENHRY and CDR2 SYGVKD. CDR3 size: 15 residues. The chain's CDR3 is CAISLGTGFGYGYTF. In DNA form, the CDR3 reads TGTGCCATCAGCCTCGGGACAGGGTTTGGCTATGGCTACACCTTC.

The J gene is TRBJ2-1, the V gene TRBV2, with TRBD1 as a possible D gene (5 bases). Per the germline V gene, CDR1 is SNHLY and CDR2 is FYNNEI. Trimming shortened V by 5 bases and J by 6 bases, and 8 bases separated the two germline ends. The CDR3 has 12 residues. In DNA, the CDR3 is TGTGCCAGCAGTCAACAGGCCAATGAGCAGTTCTTC. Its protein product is CASSQQANEQFF.

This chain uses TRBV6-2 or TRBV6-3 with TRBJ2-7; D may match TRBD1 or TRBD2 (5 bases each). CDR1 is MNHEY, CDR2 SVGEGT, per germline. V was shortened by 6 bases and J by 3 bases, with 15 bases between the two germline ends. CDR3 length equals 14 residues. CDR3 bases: TGTGCCAGCAGACCCCCGGGTGGGGGCTACGAGCAGTACTTC. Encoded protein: CASRPPGGGYEQYF.

The CDR3 loop reads CASSYSRGTLDTEAFF. For the CDR3, the DNA is TGTGCCAGCAGTTACTCGAGAGGGACATTGGACACTGAAGCTTTCTTT. V usage is TRBV6-5 and J usage is TRBJ1-1; possible D gene TRBD1, 6 bases. There are 16 residues in the CDR3. Deletions cut 0 bases from V and 3 bases from J, with 14 bases between. Germline lookup yields CDR1 MNHEY and CDR2 SVGAGI.

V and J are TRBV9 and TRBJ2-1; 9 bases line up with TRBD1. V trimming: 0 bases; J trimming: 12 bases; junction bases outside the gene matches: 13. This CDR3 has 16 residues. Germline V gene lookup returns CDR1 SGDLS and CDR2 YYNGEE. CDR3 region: CASSVGNVGQGRGQFF. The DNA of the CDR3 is TGTGCCAGCAGCGTAGGAAATGTGGGACAGGGACGCGGGCAGTTCTTC.